These T cell receptor beta chains were read from a single sample in a study of blood T cell repertoires in COVID-19. Only in-frame clones appear in the TCRdb table, and some are missing; sequencing was by immunoSEQ multiplex PCR. The data hold 400,000 to 450,000 clones, with 70% to 90% observed a single time. Input material: peripheral blood. Every receptor here comes from a woman between 50 and 59 years old with COVID-19, enrolled during active disease. CDR3s include the opening cysteine and the closing phenylalanine or tryptophan. The D gene is left open where the match is weak. Clone size appears in some rows only: once, few, many, or a class for an expanded clone.

size: once; D: -; V: TRBV10-3; J: TRBJ2-2; DNA: TGTGCCATCAGTGAGTCGTGGAGGACCGGGGAGCTGTTTTTT; CDR3: CAISESWRTGELFF
size: -; D: -; V: TRBV7-2; J: TRBJ2-7; DNA: TGTGCCAGCCGTCTGGAGCGGGTGAGCTACGAGCAGTACTTC; CDR3: CASRLERVSYEQYF
size: -; D: TRBD1; V: TRBV11-2; J: TRBJ1-1; DNA: TGTGCCAGCAGCTGGGGACAGGGGAACACTGAAGCTTTCTTT; CDR3: CASSWGQGNTEAFF
size: -; D: -; V: TRBV6-5; J: TRBJ2-7; DNA: TGTGCCAGCAGTTTTCTATTGGGGCCCCCCCAGTACTTC; CDR3: CASSFLLGPPQYF
size: -; D: -; V: TRBV11-2; J: TRBJ1-1; DNA: TGTGCCAGCAGCAAGGTACGGGGTGGAACTGAAGCTTTCTTT; CDR3: CASSKVRGGTEAFF
size: -; D: -; V: TRBV3-1/TRBV3-2; J: TRBJ2-4; DNA: TGTGCCAGCAGCCAAGTAGACATTCAGTACTTC; CDR3: CASSQVDIQYF
size: -; D: -; V: TRBV12-3/TRBV12-4; J: TRBJ2-7; DNA: TGTGCCAGCAGTTTAGGCCGAGACGAGCAGTACTTC; CDR3: CASSLGRDEQYF
size: -; D: TRBD1; V: TRBV6-5; J: TRBJ1-6; DNA: TGTGCCAGCGGGACAGCCTATAATTCACCCCTCCACTTT; CDR3: CASGTAYNSPLHF
size: once; D: -; V: TRBV5-1; J: TRBJ1-4; DNA: TGCGCCAGCAGCTTCCTTACAGGTGGCGAAAAACTGTTTTTT; CDR3: CASSFLTGGEKLFF
size: -; D: -; V: TRBV19; J: TRBJ2-1; DNA: TGTGCCAGTAGGGGCCCCGGTAACAATGAGCAGTTCTTC; CDR3: CASRGPGNNEQFF
size: -; D: -; V: TRBV5-5; J: TRBJ1-1; DNA: TGTGCCAGCAGCGGCCGCCTGACAGCGAACACTGAAGCTTTCTTT; CDR3: CASSGRLTANTEAFF
size: -; D: -; V: TRBV7-8; J: TRBJ2-3; DNA: TGTGCCAGCAGCCCCTGGAGGGCAACAGATACGCAGTATTTT; CDR3: CASSPWRATDTQYF
size: -; D: -; V: TRBV5-1; J: TRBJ1-1; DNA: TGCGCCAGCAGCTTGACTAGTACTGAAGCTTTCTTT; CDR3: CASSLTSTEAFF
size: once; D: -; V: TRBV5-1; J: TRBJ1-4; DNA: TGCGCCAGCAGCTTGAATACGGGTAATGAAAAACTGTTTTTT; CDR3: CASSLNTGNEKLFF
size: -; D: TRBD1; V: TRBV19; J: TRBJ2-7; DNA: TGTGCCAGTAGTACCCACAGGGGGAGTTACGAGCAGTACTTC; CDR3: CASSTHRGSYEQYF
size: once; D: TRBD1; V: TRBV6-2/TRBV6-3; J: TRBJ2-3; DNA: TGTGCCAGCAGTTACTCACAGGGGGCTTGGGCTTTGAGGACTAGCACAGATACGCAGTATTTT; CDR3: CASSYSQGAWALRTSTDTQYF
size: -; D: -; V: TRBV2; J: TRBJ2-7; DNA: TGTGCCAGTGGGGCGAGTACAGGGTTAGACGAGCAGTACTTC; CDR3: CASGASTGLDEQYF
size: once; D: TRBD2; V: TRBV9; J: TRBJ2-7; DNA: TGTGCCAGCAGCGTAAAGCGGGGGGCCCTAATCTACGAGCAGTACTTC; CDR3: CASSVKRGALIYEQYF
size: -; D: TRBD1; V: TRBV28; J: TRBJ1-5; DNA: TGTGCCTCCACAACAGGGGTGGGACAGCCCCAGCATTTT; CDR3: CASTTGVGQPQHF
size: -; D: TRBD2; V: TRBV5-4; J: TRBJ2-1; DNA: TGTGCCAGCAGCTTGTTATCGACTAGCGGGGCCAATGAGCAGTTCTTC; CDR3: CASSLLSTSGANEQFF
size: -; D: TRBD1; V: TRBV6-5; J: TRBJ1-2; DNA: TGTGCCAGCAGTCGACAGGGGTTAACTTCTGGCTACACCTTC; CDR3: CASSRQGLTSGYTF
size: -; D: TRBD2; V: TRBV12-5; J: TRBJ2-1; DNA: TGTGCTAGTGGCAATCTCCCGACTTTGTGGAGCGGGAGCCGCTACAATGAGCAGTTCTTC; CDR3: CASGNLPTLWSGSRYNEQFF
size: -; D: TRBD1; V: TRBV9; J: TRBJ2-1; DNA: TGTGCCAGCAGCGTTGGACAGGGGATCGGCAATGAGCAGTTCTTC; CDR3: CASSVGQGIGNEQFF
size: -; D: -; V: TRBV3-1/TRBV3-2; J: TRBJ1-3; DNA: TGTGCCAGCAGCCCACGGGGGTACGTGCAGTTCAACACCATATATTTT; CDR3: CASSPRGYVQFNTIYF
size: -; D: TRBD1; V: TRBV19; J: TRBJ2-7; DNA: TGTGCCAGTAGTATAGCCCTCGGACAGGGCCGCGAGCAGTACTTC; CDR3: CASSIALGQGREQYF
size: -; D: -; V: TRBV19; J: TRBJ2-7; DNA: TGTGCCAGCTCAGAAGGGAGGGGGGGAGCGGGAGAGCAGTACTTC; CDR3: CASSEGRGGAGEQYF
size: -; D: TRBD1; V: TRBV12-5; J: TRBJ1-1; DNA: TGTGCTAGTGGTTTCCGCCGGGACAGGGAGAACACTGAAGCTTTCTTT; CDR3: CASGFRRDRENTEAFF
size: -; D: TRBD1; V: TRBV7-9; J: TRBJ2-6; DNA: TGTGCCAGCAGCCCGGACAGGGCATCCATGGCCAACGTCCTGACTTTC; CDR3: CASSPDRASMANVLTF
size: -; D: -; V: TRBV2; J: TRBJ1-2; DNA: TGTGCCAGCAGTGAAGGGCCCAACTATGGCTACACCTTC; CDR3: CASSEGPNYGYTF
size: few; D: -; V: TRBV5-1; J: TRBJ2-7; DNA: TGCGCCAGCAGCTTTGGCTCTGCCTACGAGCAGTACTTC; CDR3: CASSFGSAYEQYF
size: -; D: -; V: TRBV24-1; J: TRBJ2-3; DNA: TGTGCCACCAGTGGCCGCCTGGCGGAAGATACGCAGTATTTT; CDR3: CATSGRLAEDTQYF
size: -; D: TRBD1; V: TRBV5-6; J: TRBJ2-1; DNA: TGTGCCAGCCTTGACAGGGTCCGATACAATGAGCAGTTCTTC; CDR3: CASLDRVRYNEQFF
size: -; D: TRBD1; V: TRBV6-5; J: TRBJ1-5; DNA: TGTGCCACCTCGGACAGGGCTTATCAGCCCCAGCATTTT; CDR3: CATSDRAYQPQHF
size: once; D: -; V: TRBV29-1; J: TRBJ2-3; DNA: TGCAGCGTTGAAGATGTGGGGGCCGGCACAGATACGCAGTATTTT; CDR3: CSVEDVGAGTDTQYF
size: -; D: TRBD2; V: TRBV6-5; J: TRBJ2-2; DNA: TGTGCCAGCAGAGGAGGGAGGGTCACCGGGGAGCTGTTTTTT; CDR3: CASRGGRVTGELFF
size: -; D: -; V: TRBV11-1; J: TRBJ2-1; DNA: TGTGCCAGCAGCACTCAACTTAGCTCCTACAATGAGCAGTTCTTC; CDR3: CASSTQLSSYNEQFF
size: -; D: -; V: TRBV28; J: TRBJ2-1; DNA: TGTGCCAGCAGTTCGGGACTTTACAATGAGCAGTTCTTC; CDR3: CASSSGLYNEQFF
size: -; D: TRBD1; V: TRBV5-1; J: TRBJ2-3; DNA: TGCGCCAGCAGCTCCCGGACAGGGAGCACAGATACGCAGTATTTT; CDR3: CASSSRTGSTDTQYF
size: once; D: -; V: TRBV9; J: TRBJ1-3; DNA: TGTGCCAGCAGCCTATACGGACGGGGCTCTGGAAACACCATATATTTT; CDR3: CASSLYGRGSGNTIYF
size: -; D: TRBD1; V: TRBV27; J: TRBJ1-2; DNA: TGTGCCAGCAGTTTCGCCTCCGGGACAGGGTTCTATGGCTACACCTTC; CDR3: CASSFASGTGFYGYTF
size: -; D: -; V: TRBV27; J: TRBJ2-3; DNA: TGTGCCAGCAAGAGGGATGGGAGTTGGGATACGCAGTATTTT; CDR3: CASKRDGSWDTQYF
size: few; D: TRBD1; V: TRBV9; J: TRBJ1-2; DNA: TGTGCCAGCAGCGTAGATTGGACAGGGGAGACCCTCATCTTC; CDR3: CASSVDWTGETLIF
size: once; D: -; V: TRBV5-5; J: TRBJ1-1; DNA: TGTGCCAGCAGCCCGTCCGGGTCTACGAACACTGAAGCTTTCTTT; CDR3: CASSPSGSTNTEAFF
size: -; D: -; V: TRBV6-5; J: TRBJ1-1; DNA: TGTGCCAGCACTAGTGCAGGGAGGACTGAAGCTTTCTTT; CDR3: CASTSAGRTEAFF
size: -; D: TRBD2; V: TRBV6-4; J: TRBJ2-2; DNA: TGTGCCAGCAGTCCTCTAGCGGGGGCGTTACGAGACACCGGGGAGCTGTTTTTT; CDR3: CASSPLAGALRDTGELFF
size: -; D: -; V: TRBV6-5; J: TRBJ2-1; DNA: TGTGCCAGCAGTCGACAGGGGAGGGACAATGAGCAGTTCTTC; CDR3: CASSRQGRDNEQFF
size: -; D: -; V: TRBV12-3/TRBV12-4; J: TRBJ1-4; DNA: TGTGCCTGCGACAGGAATGAAAAACTGTTTTTT; CDR3: CACDRNEKLFF
size: once; D: -; V: TRBV18; J: TRBJ2-5; DNA: TGTGCCAGCTCACTCCCGGGACAAGAGACCCAGTACTTC; CDR3: CASSLPGQETQYF
size: few; D: TRBD1; V: TRBV5-1; J: TRBJ2-6; DNA: TGCGCCAGCAGCCCTCCTCGAACCGGGACAGTCAACGTCCTGACTTTC; CDR3: CASSPPRTGTVNVLTF
size: -; D: TRBD2; V: TRBV9; J: TRBJ2-1; DNA: TGTGCCAGCAGCGTAGAAATAGCGGGGGGCCCCCCCGCTGAGCAGTTCTTC; CDR3: CASSVEIAGGPPAEQFF
size: -; D: -; V: TRBV11-2; J: TRBJ1-4; DNA: TGTGCCAGCAGTGCTACTACCCAAGTGAGGGACACAGAGGATGAAAAACTGTTTTTT; CDR3: CASSATTQVRDTEDEKLFF
size: -; D: -; V: TRBV9; J: TRBJ2-1; DNA: TGTGCCAGCAGCGTTGAGGGGGAGTCCTACAATGAGCAGTTCTTC; CDR3: CASSVEGESYNEQFF